Each of the 4 T cell receptor beta chains below was sequenced from the same sample in a study of OX40 agonist ivuxolimab in advanced cancers. Data came from immunoSEQ multiplex PCR; TCRdb stores just in-frame clones and leaves some out. The table has some 50,000 clones, about 94% seen once; the top ten hold around 10%. Sequences were derived from CD4+ or CD8+ T cells sorted from blood, sampled in a trial of the OX40 agonist ivuxolimab. The receptor source for this set is an adult with an advanced solid tumor such as melanoma, head and neck, liver or kidney cancer.

V is TRBV7-9 and J is TRBJ2-3; either TRBD1 or TRBD2 may fit D (5 bases each). The CDR3 covers 16 residues. CDR1 and CDR2 (germline): SEHNR, FQNEAQ (reference sequence). V was trimmed by 4 bases and J by 2 bases, leaving 16 bases between them. CDR3 in amino acids: CASSSSTGADTDTQYF. CDR3 nucleotide sequence: TGTGCCAGCAGCTCAAGTACCGGGGCGGACACAGATACGCAGTATTTT. Combining the CDR3 with reference TRBV7-9 and TRBJ2-3 gives the whole variable domain DTGVSQNPRHKITKRGQNVTFRCDPISEHNRLYWYRQTLGQGPEFLTYFQNEAQLEKSRLLSDRFSAERPKGSFSTLEIQRTEQGDSAMYLCASSSSTGADTDTQYFGPGTRLTVL.

V is TRBV5-1 and J is TRBJ2-3; D remains unclear. Germline-derived CDR1 and CDR2 are SGHRS and YFSETQ. The CDR3 covers 16 residues. V was clipped by 0 bases and J by 0 bases, with 11 bases between them. In nucleotides, the CDR3 is TGCGCCAGCAGCTTGGCCGGTTATACTAGCACAGATACGCAGTATTTT. Protein sequence: CASSLAGYTSTDTQYF. Supplemented by reference TRBV5-1 and TRBJ2-3, the full variable domain reads KAGVTQTPRYLIKTRGQQVTLSCSPISGHRSVSWYQQTPGQGLQFLFEYFSETQRNKGNFPGRFSGRQFSNSRSEMNVSTLELGDSALYLCASSLAGYTSTDTQYFGPGTRLTVL.

There are a few counts of this clone. This sequence joins TRBV10-3 and TRBJ2-1, with TRBD1 as a possible D gene (5 bases). The CDR3 extends over 14 amino acids. The V gene lost 2 bases and the J gene lost 8 bases, with 13 bases spanning the gap. Germline V CDR1 and CDR2: ENHRY, SYGVKD. In nucleotides, the CDR3 is TGTGCCATCAGTGAGGCAGGGTTGGGTGATGAGCAGTTCTTC. Protein: CAISEAGLGDEQFF.

The chain employs TRBV4-3 and TRBJ2-1; D not certain. Trimming took off 1 base at V and 4 bases at J, with 8 bases between the two ends. The CDR3 totals 14 residues. The germline CDR1 and CDR2 sequences are LGHNA and YSLEER. The CDR3 spells CASSQGRQYNEQFF. CDR3 DNA sequence: TGCGCCAGCAGCCAAGGGCGACAATACAATGAGCAGTTCTTC.